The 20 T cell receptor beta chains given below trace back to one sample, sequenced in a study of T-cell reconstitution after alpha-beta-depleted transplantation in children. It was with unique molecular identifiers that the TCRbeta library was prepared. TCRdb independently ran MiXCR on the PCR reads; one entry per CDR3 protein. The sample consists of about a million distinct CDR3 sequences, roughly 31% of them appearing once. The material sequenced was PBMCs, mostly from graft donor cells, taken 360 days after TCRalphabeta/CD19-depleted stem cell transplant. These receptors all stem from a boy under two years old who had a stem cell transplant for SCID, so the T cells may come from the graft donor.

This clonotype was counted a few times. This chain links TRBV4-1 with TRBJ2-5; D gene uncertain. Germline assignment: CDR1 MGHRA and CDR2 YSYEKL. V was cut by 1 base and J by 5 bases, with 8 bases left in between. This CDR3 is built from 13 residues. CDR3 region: CASSQVIRETQYF. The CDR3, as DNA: TGCGCCAGCAGCCAAGTCATTAGGGAGACCCAGTACTTC.

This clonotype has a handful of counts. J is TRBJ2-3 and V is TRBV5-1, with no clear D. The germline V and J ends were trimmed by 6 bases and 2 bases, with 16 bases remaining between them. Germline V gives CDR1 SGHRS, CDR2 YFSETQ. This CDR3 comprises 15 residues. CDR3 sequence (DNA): TGCGCCAGCACCATCCTACCTTCTAACACAGATACGCAGTATTTT. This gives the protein CASTILPSNTDTQYF.

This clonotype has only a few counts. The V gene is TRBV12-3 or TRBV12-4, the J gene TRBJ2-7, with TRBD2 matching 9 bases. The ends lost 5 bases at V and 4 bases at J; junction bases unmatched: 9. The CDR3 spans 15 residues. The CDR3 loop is CASSPVPSGVYEQYF. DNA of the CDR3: TGTGCCAGCAGTCCAGTCCCTAGCGGGGTTTACGAGCAGTACTTC.

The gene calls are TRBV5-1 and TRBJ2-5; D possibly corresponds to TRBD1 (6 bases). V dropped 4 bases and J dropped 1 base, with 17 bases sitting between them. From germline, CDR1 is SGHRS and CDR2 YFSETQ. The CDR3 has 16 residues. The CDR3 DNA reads TGCGCCAGCAGCCCAGACAGGCGAGGGGTCCAAGAGACCCAGTACTTC. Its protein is CASSPDRRGVQETQYF.

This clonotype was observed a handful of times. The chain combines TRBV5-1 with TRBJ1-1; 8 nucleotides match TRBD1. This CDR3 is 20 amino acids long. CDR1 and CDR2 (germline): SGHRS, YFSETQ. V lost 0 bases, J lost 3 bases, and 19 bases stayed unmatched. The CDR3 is CASSLVDRVTKKGRDTEAFF. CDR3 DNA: TGCGCCAGCAGCTTGGTGGACAGGGTAACAAAAAAGGGAAGGGACACTGAAGCTTTCTTT.

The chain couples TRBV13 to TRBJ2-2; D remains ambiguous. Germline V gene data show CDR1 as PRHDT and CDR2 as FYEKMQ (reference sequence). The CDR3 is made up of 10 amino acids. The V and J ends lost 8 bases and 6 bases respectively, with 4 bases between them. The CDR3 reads CASGPGELFF. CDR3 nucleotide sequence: TGTGCCAGCGGCCCCGGGGAGCTGTTTTTT.

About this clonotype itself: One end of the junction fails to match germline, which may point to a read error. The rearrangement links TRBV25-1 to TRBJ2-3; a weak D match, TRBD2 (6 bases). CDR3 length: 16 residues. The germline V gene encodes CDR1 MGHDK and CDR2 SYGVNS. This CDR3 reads CAGSGGYSLSTDTQYF. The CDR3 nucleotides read TGTGCCGGCAGTGGAGGGTACTCCCTCAGCACAGATACGCAGTATTTT.

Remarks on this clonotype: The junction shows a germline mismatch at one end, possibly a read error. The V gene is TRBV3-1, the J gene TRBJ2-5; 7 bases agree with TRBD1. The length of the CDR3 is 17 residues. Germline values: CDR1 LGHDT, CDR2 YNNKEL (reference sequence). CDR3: CATSQDTLGQAAETQYF. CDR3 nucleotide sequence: TGTGCCACCAGCCAAGATACCCTTGGACAGGCAGCGGAGACCCAGTACTTC.

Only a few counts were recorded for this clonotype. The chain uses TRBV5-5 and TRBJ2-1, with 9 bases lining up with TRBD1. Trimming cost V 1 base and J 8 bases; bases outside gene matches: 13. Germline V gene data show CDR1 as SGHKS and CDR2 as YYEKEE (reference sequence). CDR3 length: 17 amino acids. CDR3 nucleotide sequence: TGTGCCAGCAGCTTGAAACGGGACAGGGTAGGGGTATATGAGCAGTTCTTC. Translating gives CASSLKRDRVGVYEQFF.

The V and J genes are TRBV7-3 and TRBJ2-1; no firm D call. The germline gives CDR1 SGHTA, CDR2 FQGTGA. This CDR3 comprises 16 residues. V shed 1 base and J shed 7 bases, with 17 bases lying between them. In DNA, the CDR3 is TGTGCCAGCAGCTTAAGTCGGAGAGAACTCACAAATGAGCAGTTCTTC. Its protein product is CASSLSRRELTNEQFF.

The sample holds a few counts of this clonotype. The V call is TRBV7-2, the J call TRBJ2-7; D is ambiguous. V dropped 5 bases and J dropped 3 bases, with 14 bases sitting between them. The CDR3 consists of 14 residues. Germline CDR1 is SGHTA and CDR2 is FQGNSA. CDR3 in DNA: TGTGCCAGCAGCATTGACGGAAAGCTCTACGAGCAGTACTTC. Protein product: CASSIDGKLYEQYF.

The CDR3 coding sequence is TGTGCCAGCAGTGTACTGGCGGGGGGGCCCACCGGGGAGCTGTTTTTT. As protein: CASSVLAGGPTGELFF. This rearrangement joins TRBV2 to TRBJ2-2; 9 bases are shared with TRBD2. The CDR3 is made up of 16 amino acids. Germline CDR1 and CDR2: SNHLY and FYNNEI. The V and J ends lost 4 bases and 4 bases, in that order; junction bases with no gene match: 7.

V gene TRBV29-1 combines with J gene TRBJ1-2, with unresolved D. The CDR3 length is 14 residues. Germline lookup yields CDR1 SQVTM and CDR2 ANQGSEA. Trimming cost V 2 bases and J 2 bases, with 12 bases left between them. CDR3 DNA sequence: TGCAGCGTTGAATTTGCGAGCTGGAACTATGGCTACACCTTC. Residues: CSVEFASWNYGYTF.

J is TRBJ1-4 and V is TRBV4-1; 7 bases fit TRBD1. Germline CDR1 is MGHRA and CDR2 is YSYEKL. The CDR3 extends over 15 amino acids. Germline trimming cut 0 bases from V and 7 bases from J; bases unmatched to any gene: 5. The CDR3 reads CASSQDGRGGEKLFF. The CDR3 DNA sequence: TGCGCCAGCAGCCAAGATGGCAGGGGGGGTGAAAAACTGTTTTTT.

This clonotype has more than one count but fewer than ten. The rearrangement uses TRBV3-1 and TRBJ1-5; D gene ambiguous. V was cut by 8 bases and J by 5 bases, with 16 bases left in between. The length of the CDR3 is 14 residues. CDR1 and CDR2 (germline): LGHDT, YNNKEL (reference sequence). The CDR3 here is CASGRRLSDQPQHF. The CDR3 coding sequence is TGTGCCAGCGGGAGAAGATTATCGGATCAGCCCCAGCATTTT. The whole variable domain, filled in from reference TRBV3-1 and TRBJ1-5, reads DTAVSQTPKYLVTQMGNDKSIKCEQNLGHDTMYWYKQDSKKFLKIMFSYNNKELIINETVPNRFSPKSPDKAHLNLHINSLELGDSAVYFCASGRRLSDQPQHFGDGTRLSIL.

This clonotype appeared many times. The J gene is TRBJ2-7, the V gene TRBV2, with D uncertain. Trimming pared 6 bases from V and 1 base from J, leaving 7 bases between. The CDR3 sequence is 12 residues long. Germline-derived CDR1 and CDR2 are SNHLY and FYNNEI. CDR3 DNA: TGTGCCAGCAGGACCTCTTCCTACGAGCAGTACTTC. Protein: CASRTSSYEQYF. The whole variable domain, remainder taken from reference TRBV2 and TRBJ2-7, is EPEVTQTPSHQVTQMGQEVILRCVPISNHLYFYWYRQILGQKVEFLVSFYNNEISEKSEIFDDQFSVERPDGSNFTLKIRSTKLEDSAMYFCASRTSSYEQYFGPGTRLTVT.

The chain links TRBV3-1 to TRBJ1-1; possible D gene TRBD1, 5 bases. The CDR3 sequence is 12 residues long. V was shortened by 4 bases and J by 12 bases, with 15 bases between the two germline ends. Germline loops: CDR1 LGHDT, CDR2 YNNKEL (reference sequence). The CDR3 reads CASSPRQGWSFF. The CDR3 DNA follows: TGTGCCAGCAGCCCCCGGCAGGGATGGTCTTTCTTT.

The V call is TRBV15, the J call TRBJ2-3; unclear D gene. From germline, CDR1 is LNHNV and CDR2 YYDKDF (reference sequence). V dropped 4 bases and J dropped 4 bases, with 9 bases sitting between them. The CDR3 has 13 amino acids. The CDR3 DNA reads TGTGCCACCAGCATGAACCCAGCAGATACGCAGTATTTT. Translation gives CATSMNPADTQYF.

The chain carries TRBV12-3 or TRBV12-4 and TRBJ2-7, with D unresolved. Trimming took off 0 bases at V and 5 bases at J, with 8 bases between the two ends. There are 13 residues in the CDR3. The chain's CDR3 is CASSLAVRDEQYF. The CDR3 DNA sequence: TGTGCCAGCAGTTTAGCAGTTCGGGACGAGCAGTACTTC.

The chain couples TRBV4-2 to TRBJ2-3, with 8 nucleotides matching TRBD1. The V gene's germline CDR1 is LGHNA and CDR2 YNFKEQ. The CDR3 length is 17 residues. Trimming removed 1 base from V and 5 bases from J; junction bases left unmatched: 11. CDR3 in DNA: TGTGCCAGCAGCCAAGTTCCGACGGCAGGGGGCCTAGATACGCAGTATTTT. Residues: CASSQVPTAGGLDTQYF.